This T cell receptor beta chain was found in a study of T cell clonotyping in hematopoietic cell transplantation. About the study: Cytoreduction preceded collection of pretransplant recipient samples. Study results and limitations: Recipient TCR diversity dropped after transplant; expanded clonotypes rose from day 30 to 180.

Comment on this clone: Its antigen is currently unknown.

Time point described: recipient sample about 28 days before transplant, after cytoreduction. Data came from immunoSEQ multiplex PCR; TCRdb stores just in-frame clones and leaves some out. The sample holds 46,000 or so clones, 85% to 90% seen once. The specimen was peripheral blood mononuclear cells, collected before stem cell transplant. The TCR originated in a man in his 60s with biphenotypic leukemia. Some clones in this sample may be carry-over from other donors' samples.

CDR3 coding DNA: TGTGCCAGCAGCCAAGGGACGGTAAGCACAGATACGCAGTATTTT. This codes for CASSQGTVSTDTQYF. The chain is built from TRBV11-3 and TRBJ2-3; D could derive from TRBD1 or TRBD2 (5 bases each). Germline lookup yields CDR1 SGHNT and CDR2 YENEEA. V was cut by 5 bases and J by 0 bases, with 12 bases left in between. The CDR3 consists of 15 residues.